The text below deals with one T cell receptor beta chain. Other DNA sequences of this sample code for an identical CDR3. The record originates from a study of shared clonotypes between healthy human individuals. As processed by the authors: There were no quality scores in the junction-only immunoSEQ sequences, so filtering differed. Method: immunoSEQ multiplex PCR; TCRdb's copy keeps in-frame clones and lacks some. V and J calls and clone size are given by that table; D and trimming were obtained from the DNA. The profile shows about 2.5 million clones, 92% of them singletons. Adult Caucasians living in Nashville, Tennessee made up all of the donors. Trimming removed 4 bases from V and 5 bases from J, with 11 bases in between. This CDR3 comprises 13 residues. CDR1 and CDR2 (germline): SGHTA, FQGNSA.

Sequencing was done on a sample of naive CD4+ T cells from PBMCs. As to subset: CD45RA+ positively selected. The clonotype was recovered from a man aged 18 to 29 in good health. Some clones in this sample may be carry-over from other donors' samples. The chain carries TRBV7-2 and TRBJ1-2; maybe TRBD1 (6 bases). Here the CDR3 DNA reads TGTGCCAGCAGCTCGGACAGCATATATGGCTACACCTTC. Translation gives CASSSDSIYGYTF.